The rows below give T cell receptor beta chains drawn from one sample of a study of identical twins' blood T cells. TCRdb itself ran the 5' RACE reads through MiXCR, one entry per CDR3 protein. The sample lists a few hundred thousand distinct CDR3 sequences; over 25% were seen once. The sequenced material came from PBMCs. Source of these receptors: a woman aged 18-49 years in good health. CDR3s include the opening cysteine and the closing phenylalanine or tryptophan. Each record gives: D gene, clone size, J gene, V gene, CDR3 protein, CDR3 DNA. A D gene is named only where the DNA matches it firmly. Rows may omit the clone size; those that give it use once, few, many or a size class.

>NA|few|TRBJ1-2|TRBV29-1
CSVEEPGTLGYTF
TGCAGCGTTGAAGAACCGGGGACCCTTGGCTACACCTTC
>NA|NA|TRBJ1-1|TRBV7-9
CASSSPLTETEAFF
TGTGCCAGCAGCTCCCCACTGACGGAAACTGAAGCTTTCTTT
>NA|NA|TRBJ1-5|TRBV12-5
CDSGFGAVYQPQHF
TGTGATAGTGGTTTTGGCGCAGTTTATCAGCCCCAGCATTTT
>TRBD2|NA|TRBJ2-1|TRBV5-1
CASSTGLAGKEYNEQFF
TGCGCCAGCAGCACGGGACTAGCGGGGAAAGAATACAATGAGCAGTTCTTC
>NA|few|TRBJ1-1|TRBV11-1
CASSLSSTGTEAFF
TGTGCCAGCAGCTTATCTAGCACGGGGACTGAAGCTTTCTTT
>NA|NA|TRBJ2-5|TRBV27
CASSRQGETQYF
TGTGCCAGCAGTCGCCAGGGAGAGACCCAGTACTTC
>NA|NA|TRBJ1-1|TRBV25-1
CASSESGGGLAFF
TGTGCCAGCAGTGAATCGGGCGGGGGTTTGGCTTTCTTT
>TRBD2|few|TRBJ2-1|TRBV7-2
CASRVAGVRNEQFF
TGTGCCAGCCGAGTAGCGGGAGTAAGAAATGAGCAGTTCTTC
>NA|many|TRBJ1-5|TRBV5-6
CASSLGPTPWPQHF
TGTGCCAGCAGCTTGGGACCTACTCCGTGGCCCCAGCATTTT
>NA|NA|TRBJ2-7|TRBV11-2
CASSSPEGAFSYEQYF
TGTGCCAGCAGCTCCCCTGAGGGCGCGTTCTCCTACGAGCAGTACTTC
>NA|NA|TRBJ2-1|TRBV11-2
CASRDRRTIGEQFF
TGTGCCAGCAGGGACAGACGGACAATTGGTGAGCAGTTCTTC
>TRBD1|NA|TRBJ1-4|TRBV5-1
CASSQTGGGEKLFF
TGCGCCAGCAGCCAGACAGGGGGCGGTGAAAAACTGTTTTTT
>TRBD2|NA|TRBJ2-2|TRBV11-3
CASSLISGGNTGELFF
TGTGCCAGCAGCTTAATAAGCGGGGGTAACACCGGGGAGCTGTTTTTT
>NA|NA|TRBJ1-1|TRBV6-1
CASSETGMDTEAFF
TGTGCCAGCAGTGAAACAGGGATGGACACTGAAGCTTTCTTT
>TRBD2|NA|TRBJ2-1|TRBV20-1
CSAPSGGVGVNEQFF
TGCAGTGCTCCAAGCGGGGGTGTTGGTGTGAATGAGCAGTTCTTC
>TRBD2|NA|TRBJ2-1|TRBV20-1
CSASWLAGARHNEQFF
TGCAGTGCTAGTTGGCTAGCGGGAGCACGGCACAATGAGCAGTTCTTC
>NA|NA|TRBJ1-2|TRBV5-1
CASSWGDNYGYTF
TGCGCCAGCAGCTGGGGGGACAACTATGGCTACACCTTC
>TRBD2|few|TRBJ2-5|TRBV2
CARGLAGETQYF
TGTGCCAGGGGACTAGCGGGAGAGACCCAGTACTTC
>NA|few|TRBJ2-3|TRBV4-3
CASSQDRSKDTQYF
TGCGCCAGCAGCCAAGATCGGTCGAAAGATACGCAGTATTTT
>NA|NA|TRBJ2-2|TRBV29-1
CSAKETGELFF
TGCAGCGCTAAGGAGACCGGGGAGCTGTTTTTT
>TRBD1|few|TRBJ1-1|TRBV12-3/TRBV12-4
CASSLWGQGTEAFF
TGTGCCAGCAGTCTTTGGGGACAGGGGACTGAAGCTTTCTTT
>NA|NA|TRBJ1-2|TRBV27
CASSPLGPYGYTF
TGTGCCAGCAGCCCCCTTGGGCCTTATGGCTACACCTTC
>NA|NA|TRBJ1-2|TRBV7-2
CASNHHEWRWGYGYTF
TGTGCCAGCAACCACCACGAGTGGCGCTGGGGCTATGGCTACACCTTC
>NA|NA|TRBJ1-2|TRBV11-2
CASSLSKGDYYGYTF
TGTGCCAGCAGCTTATCAAAGGGGGACTACTATGGCTACACCTTC
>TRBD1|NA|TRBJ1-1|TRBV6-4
CASSHLPGQGATEAFF
TGTGCCAGCAGTCACCTGCCGGGACAGGGGGCTACTGAAGCTTTCTTT
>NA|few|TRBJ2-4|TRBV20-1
CSAQTGTAKNIQYF
TGCAGTGCGCAGACAGGAACGGCCAAAAACATTCAGTACTTC
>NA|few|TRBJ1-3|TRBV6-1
CGLGRGSGNTIYF
TGTGGGTTGGGCAGGGGCTCTGGAAACACCATATATTTT
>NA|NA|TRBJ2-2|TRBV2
CASVYRGELFF
TGTGCCAGCGTTTATCGTGGGGAGCTGTTTTTT
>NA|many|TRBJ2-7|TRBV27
CASSLADEQYF
TGTGCCAGCAGTTTAGCGGACGAGCAGTACTTC
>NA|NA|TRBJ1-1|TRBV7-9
CASSRPQGNKAFF
TGTGCCAGCAGTCGACCGCAGGGAAATAAGGCTTTCTTT
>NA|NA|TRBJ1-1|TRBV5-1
CASSPQGPGKAFF
TGCGCCAGCAGCCCACAAGGACCGGGTAAAGCTTTCTTT
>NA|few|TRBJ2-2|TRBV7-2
CASSERRGSNTGELFF
TGTGCCAGCAGCGAAAGGAGGGGGTCGAACACCGGGGAGCTGTTTTTT
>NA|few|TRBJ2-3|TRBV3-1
CASSFIGDTQYF
TGTGCCAGCAGCTTTATCGGAGATACGCAGTATTTT
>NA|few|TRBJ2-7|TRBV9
CASSVGYEQYF
TGTGCCAGCAGCGTAGGCTACGAGCAGTACTTC
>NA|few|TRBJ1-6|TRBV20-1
CSARVGSDSPLHF
TGCAGTGCTAGAGTGGGGTCTGATTCACCCCTCCACTTT
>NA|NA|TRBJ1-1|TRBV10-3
CAISESPGVTEAFF
TGTGCCATCAGTGAGTCGCCAGGGGTAACTGAAGCTTTCTTT
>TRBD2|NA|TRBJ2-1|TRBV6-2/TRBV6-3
CASSFLITSGSRGEQFF
TGTGCCAGCAGTTTTCTCATTACTAGCGGGAGCCGAGGAGAGCAGTTCTTC
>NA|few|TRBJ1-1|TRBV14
CASSQGGSEAFF
TGTGCCAGCAGCCAAGGGGGGAGTGAAGCTTTCTTT